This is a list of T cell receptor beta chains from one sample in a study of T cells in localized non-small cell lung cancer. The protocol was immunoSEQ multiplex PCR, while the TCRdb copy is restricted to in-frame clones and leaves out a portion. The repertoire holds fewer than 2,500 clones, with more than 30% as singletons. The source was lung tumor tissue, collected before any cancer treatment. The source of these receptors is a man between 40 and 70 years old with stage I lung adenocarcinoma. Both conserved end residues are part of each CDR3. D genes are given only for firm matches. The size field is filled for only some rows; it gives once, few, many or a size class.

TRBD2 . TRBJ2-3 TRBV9 CASSVGSSGATDTQYF TGTGCCAGCAGCGTAGGTTCCAGCGGGGCCACAGATACGCAGTATTTT
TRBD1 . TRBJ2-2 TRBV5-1 CASSPRDRLNTGELFF TGCGCCAGCAGTCCCCGGGACAGACTCAACACCGGGGAGCTGTTTTTT
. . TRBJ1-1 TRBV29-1 CSVREANTEAFF TGCAGCGTTCGGGAGGCTAACACTGAAGCTTTCTTT
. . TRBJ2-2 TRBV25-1 CASSEWNTGELFF TGTGCCAGCAGTGAATGGAACACCGGGGAGCTGTTTTTT
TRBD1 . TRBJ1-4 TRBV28 CASSLQGEIDEKLFF TGTGCCAGCAGCCTACAGGGGGAGATAGATGAAAAACTGTTTTTT
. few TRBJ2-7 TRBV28 CASSSGNSRYEQYF TGTGCCAGCAGTTCCGGGAATAGTCGGTACGAGCAGTACTTC
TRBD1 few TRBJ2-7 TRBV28 CASRNARGYIPYEQYF TGTGCCAGCAGAAACGCCAGGGGGTACATTCCCTACGAGCAGTACTTC
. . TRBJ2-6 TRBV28 CASSPGGASGANVLTF TGTGCCAGCAGCCCTGGAGGGGCCTCTGGGGCCAACGTCCTGACTTTC
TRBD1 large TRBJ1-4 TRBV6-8 CASRTEQGSNEKLFF TGTGCCAGCAGGACAGAACAGGGGAGTAATGAAAAACTGTTTTTT
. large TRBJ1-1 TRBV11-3 CASSLGGAGRNTEAFF TGTGCCAGCAGCTTAGGTGGGGCGGGGAGGAACACTGAAGCTTTCTTT
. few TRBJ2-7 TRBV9 CASSEGGYEQYF TGTGCCAGCAGTGAGGGGGGCTACGAGCAGTACTTC
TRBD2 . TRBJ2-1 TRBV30 CAWSWASGMYNEQFF TGTGCCTGGAGTTGGGCTAGCGGGATGTACAATGAGCAGTTCTTC
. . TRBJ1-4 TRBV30 CAWSVSGRGEKLFF TGTGCCTGGAGTGTATCGGGAAGGGGTGAAAAACTGTTTTTT
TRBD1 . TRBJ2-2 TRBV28 CASSFDRGRTGELFF TGTGCCAGCAGTTTTGACAGGGGGCGCACCGGGGAGCTGTTTTTT
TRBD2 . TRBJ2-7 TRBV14 CASSPFGGLAGQEQYF TGTGCCAGCAGCCCGTTTGGAGGACTAGCGGGGCAAGAGCAGTACTTC
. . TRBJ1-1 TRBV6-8 CASSYSLIGSLNTEAFF TGTGCCAGCAGTTACTCGTTAATCGGGTCCTTGAACACTGAAGCTTTCTTT
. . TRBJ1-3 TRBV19 CASSPQISGNTIYF TGTGCCAGTAGTCCGCAGATCTCTGGAAACACCATATATTTT
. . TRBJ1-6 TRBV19 CASSIGSNSPLHF TGTGCCAGTAGTATAGGAAGTAATTCACCCCTCCACTTT
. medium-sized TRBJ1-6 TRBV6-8 CATQDVQEGLHF TGTGCCACCCAGGACGTTCAGGAGGGGCTCCACTTT
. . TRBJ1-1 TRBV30 CAWSAGATEAFF TGTGCCTGGAGTGCTGGGGCCACTGAAGCTTTCTTT
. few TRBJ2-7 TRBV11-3 CASSLGRGSYEQYF TGTGCCAGCAGCCTGGGCCGGGGATCCTACGAGCAGTACTTC
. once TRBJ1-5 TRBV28 CASKKASGVNQPQHF TGTGCCAGTAAAAAGGCCTCAGGGGTCAATCAGCCCCAGCATTTT
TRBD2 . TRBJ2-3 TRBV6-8 CASSSLAGGGTDTQYF TGTGCCAGCAGTTCACTAGCGGGAGGGGGTACAGATACGCAGTATTTT
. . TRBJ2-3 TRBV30 CAWTDLDTQYF TGTGCCTGGACAGATCTGGATACGCAGTATTTT
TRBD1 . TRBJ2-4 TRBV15 CATSNDRGLNIQYF TGTGCCACCAGCAACGACAGGGGGTTAAACATTCAGTACTTC
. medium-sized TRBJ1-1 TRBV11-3 CASSREQGLFNTEAFF TGTGCCAGCAGCCGCGAACAGGGTTTATTTAACACTGAAGCTTTCTTT
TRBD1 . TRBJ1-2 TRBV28 CASSPTDRGKGGYTF TGTGCCAGCAGTCCAACCGACAGGGGGAAAGGAGGCTACACCTTC
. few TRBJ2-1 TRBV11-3 CASSPLTGVLVNEQFF TGTGCCAGCAGCCCCCTAACGGGAGTCCTCGTGAATGAGCAGTTCTTC
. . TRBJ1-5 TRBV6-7 CASSEYEPQHF TGTGCCAGCAGTGAATACGAGCCCCAGCATTTT
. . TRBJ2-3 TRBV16 CASSQSGDHTQYF TGTGCCAGCAGCCAATCGGGGGATCATACGCAGTATTTT
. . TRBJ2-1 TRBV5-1 CASSSVDLYNEQFF TGCGCCAGCAGCTCTGTGGACTTATACAATGAGCAGTTCTTC
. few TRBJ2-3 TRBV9 CASSKTTGYRTDTQYF TGTGCCAGCAGTAAAACTACAGGGTACCGCACAGATACGCAGTATTTT
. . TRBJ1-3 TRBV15 CATSRNSGLRSGNTIYF TGTGCCACCAGCAGGAATTCGGGCCTCCGCTCTGGAAATACCATATATTTT
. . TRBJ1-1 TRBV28 CASRLDWGLTNTEAFF TGTGCCAGCAGACTCGACTGGGGGTTGACGAACACTGAAGCTTTCTTT
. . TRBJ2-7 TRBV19 CASSISRGNSYEQYF TGTGCCAGTAGTATTAGCCGCGGGAACTCCTACGAGCAGTACTTC
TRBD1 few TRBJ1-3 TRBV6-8 CASSVEEGAGGNTIYF TGTGCCAGCAGTGTTGAGGAGGGGGCCGGTGGAAACACCATATATTTT
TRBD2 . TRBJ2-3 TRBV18 CASSPQLGAGVADTQYF TGTGCCAGCTCACCCCAGCTGGGAGCGGGGGTAGCAGATACGCAGTATTTT
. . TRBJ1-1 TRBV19 CASKYGSGNTEAFF TGTGCCAGTAAATATGGTTCAGGGAACACTGAAGCTTTCTTT
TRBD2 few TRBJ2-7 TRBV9 CASSGTSGSQGEQYF TGTGCCAGCAGCGGGACTAGCGGGAGTCAAGGCGAGCAGTACTTC
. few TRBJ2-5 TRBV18 CASSPPPFGWVETQYF TGTGCCAGCTCACCGCCCCCCTTCGGATGGGTCGAGACCCAGTACTTC
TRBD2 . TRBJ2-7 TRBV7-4 CASRAGIVYEQYF TGTGCCAGCAGAGCGGGGATAGTCTACGAGCAGTACTTC
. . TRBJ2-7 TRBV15 CATSDRDIGAYEQYF TGTGCCACCAGCGACCGGGACATAGGGGCCTACGAGCAGTACTTC
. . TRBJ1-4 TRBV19 CASSQLLGGIANEKLFF TGTGCCAGTAGTCAACTACTCGGAGGTATAGCTAATGAAAAACTGTTTTTT
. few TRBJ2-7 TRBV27 CASSRIASEQYF TGTGCCAGCAGCCGGATAGCGTCCGAGCAGTACTTC
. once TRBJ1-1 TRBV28 CASNSTRPWGDTEAFF TGTGCCAGCAATTCCACAAGACCCTGGGGGGACACTGAAGCTTTCTTT
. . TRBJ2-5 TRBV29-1 CSVNRDGETQYF TGCAGCGTCAACAGGGACGGGGAGACCCAGTACTTC
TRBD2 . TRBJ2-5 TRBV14 CASSQASGFLAGGETQYF TGTGCCAGCAGCCAGGCGAGCGGGTTCCTAGCGGGGGGGGAGACCCAGTACTTC
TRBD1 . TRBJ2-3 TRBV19 CATGQGGTDTQYF TGTGCCACGGGACAGGGAGGCACAGATACGCAGTATTTT
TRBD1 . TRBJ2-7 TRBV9 CASSVYRGMEQYF TGTGCCAGCAGTGTTTACAGGGGAATGGAGCAGTACTTC
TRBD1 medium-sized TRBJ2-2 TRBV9 CASKQGVGGELFF TGTGCCAGCAAACAGGGGGTCGGCGGGGAGCTGTTTTTT
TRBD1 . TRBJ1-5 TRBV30 CAWTGTGGGQPQHF TGTGCCTGGACCGGGACAGGGGGCGGGCAGCCCCAGCATTTT